This TCR beta chain was found in a study of shared clonotypes between healthy human individuals. Overall study context: For every donor, three CD4 naive, three CD4 memory, two CD8 naive and one CD8 memory plates were used.

The study, taken as a whole, reports: Genetic and exposure-history diversity was limited by the small donor number.

Sorted-subset replicate PCR reactions were performed with 150 to 200 ng DNA, corresponding to about 32,000 T cell genomes. Assay: immunoSEQ multiplex PCR; the TCRdb copy retains only in-frame clones and omits some. The sample yields about 2.3 million clones, 93% seen once. Points on this clone: The target antigen is unknown.

This sequence originates from a man younger than 35 in good health. Some clones in this sample may be carry-over from other donors' samples. Sequences were obtained from naive CD4+ T cells from PBMCs. Described subset: CD45RA+ positively selected.

In nucleotides, the CDR3 is TGCGCCACCAAGGACAGGAACACTGAAGCTTTCTTT. Residues: CATKDRNTEAFF. The J gene is TRBJ1-1, the V gene TRBV4-1, with D maybe TRBD1 (6 bases). This CDR3 contains 12 residues. Germline V gene lookup returns CDR1 MGHRA and CDR2 YSYEKL. V lost 10 bases and J lost 1, with 10 bases in between.